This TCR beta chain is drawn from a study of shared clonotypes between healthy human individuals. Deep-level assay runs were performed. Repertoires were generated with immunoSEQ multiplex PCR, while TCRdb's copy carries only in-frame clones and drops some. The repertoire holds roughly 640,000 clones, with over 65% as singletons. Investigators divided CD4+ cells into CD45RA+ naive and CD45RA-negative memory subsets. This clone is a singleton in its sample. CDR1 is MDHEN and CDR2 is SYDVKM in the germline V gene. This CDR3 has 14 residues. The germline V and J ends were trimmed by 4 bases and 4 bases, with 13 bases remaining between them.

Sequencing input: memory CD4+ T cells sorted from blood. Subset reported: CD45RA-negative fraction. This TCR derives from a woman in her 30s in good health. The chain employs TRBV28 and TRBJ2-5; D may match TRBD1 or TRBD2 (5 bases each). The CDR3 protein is CASSWGSRVETQYF. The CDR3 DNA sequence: TGTGCCAGCAGTTGGGGGAGCAGGGTAGAGACCCAGTACTTC.